One T cell receptor beta chain is described in this entry. PCR involved 60 Vbeta and 13 Jbeta primers. Clones were read by immunoSEQ multiplex PCR, and TCRdb kept only the in-frame ones, dropping some. The sample contains 190,000 or so clones, 83% of which appear only once. The germline gives CDR1 ENHRY, CDR2 SYGVKD. This CDR3 is built from 16 residues. The J segment lost 2 bases and the V segment lost 0 bases, leaving 7 bases of the junction unmatched. The data were taken from a study of cytomegalovirus exposure and HLA in healthy donors. The J gene is TRBJ2-7, the V gene TRBV10-3; 7 bases line up with TRBD2. The sample consisted of PBMCs. The receptor was isolated from a man aged 50 to 59 in good health and CMV-seronegative. CDR3 coding DNA: TGTGCCATCAGTGAGTCGGCGCAACTAGCGACCTACGAGCAGTACTTC. This translates into CAISESAQLATYEQYF.